What follows are 14 T cell receptor beta chains derived from one specimen sequenced in a study of kidney transplant recipient with SARS-CoV-2 infection. TCRdb passed the reads through MiXCR, listing each CDR3 protein once. Of approximately 250,000 distinct CDR3 sequences listed, around 28% are singletons. The sample consisted of a blood sample, taken at baseline and on day 111 from a kidney transplant recipient. Source of these receptors: a male patient in his thirties who had COVID-19 and was a kidney transplant recipient. Some of the T cells may derive from the graft donor.

V is TRBV12-3 or TRBV12-4 and J is TRBJ2-3, with a tentative D call TRBD2 (6 bases). V lost 3 bases to trimming and J lost 0 bases, with 10 bases between them. The CDR3 is 15 residues long. CDR3 residues: CASSLGRTSTDTQYF. The CDR3, as DNA: TGTGCCAGCAGTTTGGGGAGGACTAGCACAGATACGCAGTATTTT.

The chain links TRBV2 to TRBJ2-1, with TRBD2 identical over 14 bases. The CDR3 length is 17 residues. Germline CDR1 and CDR2: SNHLY and FYNNEI. Trimming at V came to 6 bases and at J to 2 bases, leaving 6 bases not matched to a gene. For the CDR3, the DNA is TGTGCCAGCAGGCTAGGACTAGCGGGAGGACCCTACAATGAGCAGTTCTTC. Translation: CASRLGLAGGPYNEQFF.

This clonotype came up many times. The CDR3 here is CSSTGVVETQYF. The DNA of the CDR3 is TGCAGCAGCACCGGGGTGGTAGAGACCCAGTACTTC. The chain has TRBV29-1 and TRBJ2-5, with D possibly TRBD2 on 5 matching bases. CDR1 is SQVTM and CDR2 is ANQGSEA in the germline V gene. The CDR3 is 12 residues long. Trimming took off 8 bases at V and 4 bases at J, with 14 bases between the two ends. The full variable domain, completed using reference TRBV29-1 and TRBJ2-5, is SAVISQKPSRDICQRGTSLTIQCQVDSQVTMMFWYRQQPGQSLTLIATANQGSEATYESGFVIDKFPISRPNLTFSTLTVSNMSPEDSSIYLCSSTGVVETQYFGPGTRLLVL.

The rearrangement joins TRBV9 to TRBJ1-2; D not resolved. This CDR3 spans 16 amino acids. Trimming left V 7 bases short and J 4 bases short, with 23 bases between. Germline V gene lookup returns CDR1 SGDLS and CDR2 YYNGEE. In DNA, the CDR3 is TGTGCCAGCTATCACCAGTACTCAAGAAAGACCTATGGCTACACCTTC. The encoded protein is CASYHQYSRKTYGYTF.

This clonotype was recorded many times. V is TRBV12-3 or TRBV12-4 and J is TRBJ1-2; D remains unclear. V was trimmed by 4 bases and J by 4 bases, leaving 22 bases between them. CDR3 length: 17 amino acids. CDR3 sequence (DNA): TGTGCCAGCAGTTCTGTCGTCACAGCAGGAAAGACCTATGGCTACACCTTC. This gives the protein CASSSVVTAGKTYGYTF.

This clonotype appeared a few times. This chain joins TRBV24-1 and TRBJ1-5, with D hard to call. CDR3 size: 12 residues. The V and J ends lost 5 bases and 4 bases respectively, with 5 bases between them. CDR1 is KGHDR and CDR2 is SFDVKD in the germline V gene. The CDR3 protein is CATSGMNQPQHF. CDR3 in DNA: TGTGCCACCAGTGGCATGAATCAGCCCCAGCATTTT.

For this clonotype: This sequence may be a read error, since a much larger clone differs from it by one base. J is TRBJ1-2 and V is TRBV6-5; D gene ambiguous. CDR1 is MNHEY, CDR2 SVGAGI, per germline. The CDR3 has 17 residues. This chain's CDR3 is CANSCEDSMRKTYGYTF. CDR3 bases: TGTGCCAACAGTTGCGAGGACTCTATGCGAAAGACCTATGGCTACACCTTC.

This clonotype was recorded many times. The genes are TRBV5-4 and TRBJ1-2; D unclear. Trimming removed 7 bases at V and 4 bases at J, with 23 bases between. CDR3 length equals 16 residues. Germline CDR1 reads SGHNT; CDR2 reads YYREEE (reference sequence). The CDR3 loop is CASVYYVPGKTYGYTF. As DNA, the CDR3 is TGTGCCAGCGTTTACTACGTACCAGGAAAGACCTATGGCTACACCTTC.

With respect to this clonotype: This likely came from a read error, as a far larger clone is one base away. The genes are TRBV18 and TRBJ2-4, with TRBD1 matching 7 bases. The DNA end lines up better with TRBJ1-2; the J call may be wrong. The CDR3 spans 15 residues. Per germline, CDR1 KGHSH and CDR2 LQKENI. The CDR3 loop is CASSPSAGQRSAYTF. For the CDR3, the DNA is TGTGCCAGCTCACCATCAGCGGGACAGAGGAGCGCCTACACCTTC.

Points on this clonotype: Given a much more abundant clone one base away, this may be a read error. The chain joins TRBV7-9 to TRBJ1-2; D gene uncertain. This CDR3 spans 17 amino acids. Germline V CDR1 and CDR2: SEHNR, FQNEAQ (reference sequence). CDR3 coding DNA: TGTGCCGGCAGCATAGGAACATACCATGGAAAGACCTATGGCTACACCTTC. Protein product: CAGSIGTYHGKTYGYTF.

The sample holds many counts of this clonotype. The J gene is TRBJ1-2, the V gene TRBV11-1; no reliable D call. V was cut by 5 bases and J by 4 bases, with 23 bases left in between. CDR3 length: 17 amino acids. Germline CDR1 SGHAT, CDR2 FQDESV (reference sequence). The CDR3 DNA is TGTGCCAGCAGCCTCGCCGATAAGGCTGGAAAGACCTATGGCTACACCTTC. Amino acids: CASSLADKAGKTYGYTF. Full variable domain (rest looked up from reference TRBV11-1 and TRBJ1-2): EAEVAQSPRYKITEKSQAVAFWCDPISGHATLYWYRQILGQGPELLVQFQDESVVDDSQLPKDRFSAERLKGVDSTLKIQPAELGDSAMYLCASSLADKAGKTYGYTFGSGTRLTVV.

This clonotype was counted at least ten times. The chain recombines TRBV15 with TRBJ1-6, with D possibly matching TRBD1 (5 bases). Trimming pared 0 bases from V and 9 bases from J, leaving 15 bases between. Germline CDR1 is LNHNV and CDR2 is YYDKDF (reference sequence). There are 16 residues in the CDR3. In DNA form, the CDR3 reads TGTGCCACCAGCAGAGATCTAGGAGGGGCTGTTTCACCCCTCCACTTT. This encodes CATSRDLGGAVSPLHF. Combining the CDR3 with reference TRBV15 and TRBJ1-6 gives the whole variable domain DAMVIQNPRYQVTQFGKPVTLSCSQTLNHNVMYWYQQKSSQAPKLLFHYYDKDFNNEADTPDNFQSRRPNTSFCFLDIRSPGLGDTAMYLCATSRDLGGAVSPLHFGNGTRLTVT.

This clonotype was seen at least ten times. The chain uses TRBV16 and TRBJ2-4; D may be TRBD1 (5 bases). V was pared by 4 bases and J by 2 bases, with 18 bases between. The CDR3 is 17 amino acids. Germline-derived CDR1 and CDR2 are KGHSY and FQNENV. The DNA of the CDR3 is TGTGCCAGCAGCCCAAGCTCTCCCCAGGGTTCCAAAAACATTCAGTACTTC. This translates into CASSPSSPQGSKNIQYF.

This clonotype was recorded many times. The gene calls are TRBV5-1 and TRBJ2-7; D is possibly TRBD1 or TRBD2 (6 bases each). There are 14 residues in the CDR3. The ends were cut back, 4 bases at V and 2 bases at J, with 13 bases in the middle. Germline CDR1 SGHRS, CDR2 YFSETQ. The CDR3: CASSPGDNTYEQYF. DNA of the CDR3: TGCGCCAGCAGCCCGGGGGACAACACCTACGAGCAGTACTTC.